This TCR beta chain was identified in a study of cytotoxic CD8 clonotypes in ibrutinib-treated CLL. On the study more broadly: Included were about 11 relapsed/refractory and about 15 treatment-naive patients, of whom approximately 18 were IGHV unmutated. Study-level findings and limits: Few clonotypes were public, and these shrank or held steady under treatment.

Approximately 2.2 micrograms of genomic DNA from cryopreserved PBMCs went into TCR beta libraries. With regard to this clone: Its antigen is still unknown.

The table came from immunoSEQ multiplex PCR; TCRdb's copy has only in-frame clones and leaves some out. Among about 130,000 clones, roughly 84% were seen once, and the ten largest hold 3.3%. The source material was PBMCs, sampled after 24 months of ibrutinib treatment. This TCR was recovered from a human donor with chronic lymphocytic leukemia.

The CDR3 sequence: CASSLKGQGNEKLFF. The CDR3 coding sequence is TGTGCCAGCAGCTTGAAGGGGCAGGGTAATGAAAAACTGTTTTTT. This chain links TRBV5-6 with TRBJ1-4; a weak D match, TRBD1 (5 bases). The V end lost 1 base, the J end lost 4 bases, and 11 bases lay between the germline ends. Per germline, CDR1 SGHDT and CDR2 YYEEEE. The CDR3 consists of 15 residues. Based on the CDR3 plus reference TRBV5-6 and TRBJ1-4, the full variable domain is DAGVTQSPTHLIKTRGQQVTLRCSPKSGHDTVSWYQQALGQGPQFIFQYYEEEERQRGNFPDRFSGHQFPNYSSELNVNALLLGDSALYLCASSLKGQGNEKLFFGSGTQLSVL.